This entry lists 13 T cell receptor beta chains sequenced from one sample in a study of blood T cell repertoires in COVID-19. The assay was immunoSEQ multiplex PCR, and TCRdb's table has in-frame clones only and misses some. Here the sample spans over 200,000 clones, roughly 90% being singletons. The sample consisted of peripheral blood. These receptors originate from a man aged 55 to 70 who had recovered from COVID-19.

The chain recombines TRBV2 with TRBJ2-7, with D maybe TRBD2 (5 bases). Per germline, CDR1 SNHLY and CDR2 FYNNEI. V shed 7 bases and J shed 5 bases, with 21 bases lying between them. The CDR3 length is 15 residues. The CDR3 here is CASISPDLNPNEQYF. The CDR3 DNA reads as TGTGCCAGCATCTCCCCGGACTTGAACCCGAACGAGCAGTACTTC. Full variable domain (remainder filled in from reference TRBV2 and TRBJ2-7): EPEVTQTPSHQVTQMGQEVILRCVPISNHLYFYWYRQILGQKVEFLVSFYNNEISEKSEIFDDQFSVERPDGSNFTLKIRSTKLEDSAMYFCASISPDLNPNEQYFGPGTRLTVT.

There are a few counts of this clone. The rearrangement joins TRBV5-6 to TRBJ1-2; D possibly corresponds to TRBD1 (5 bases). Germline CDR1 is SGHDT and CDR2 is YYEEEE. CDR3 size: 13 residues. V lost 0 bases and J lost 8, with 11 bases in between. CDR3 loop: CASSLGAGFGYTF. Here the CDR3 DNA reads TGTGCCAGCAGCTTGGGGGCAGGGTTCGGCTACACCTTC.

The CDR3 bases are TGTGCCAGCCGAGCAACAGGGGGGGTGGATCAGCCCCAGCATTTT. Protein: CASRATGGVDQPQHF. The V and J genes are TRBV27 and TRBJ1-5; 8 bases align to TRBD1. CDR3 length: 15 amino acids. Germline loops: CDR1 MNHEY, CDR2 SMNVEV (reference sequence). V was pared by 8 bases and J by 5 bases, with 11 bases of the junction left unmatched.

CDR3 bases: TGTGCCAGCACTACAGGGGGCGGTACTTATGGCTACACCTTC. Residues: CASTTGGGTYGYTF. J is TRBJ1-2 and V is TRBV6-5; 9 positions match TRBD1. The CDR3 consists of 14 residues. The V gene end was trimmed by 7 bases and the J gene end by 5 bases; junction bases not matched to a gene: 8. Germline assignment: CDR1 MNHEY and CDR2 SVGAGI.

The rearrangement joins TRBV5-1 to TRBJ2-7; possible D gene TRBD1, 6 bases. The germline CDR1 and CDR2 sequences are SGHRS and YFSETQ. The CDR3 has 12 amino acids. Between the trimmed V and J ends, which lost 5 bases and 9 bases, there was a span of 15 bases. This CDR3 is CASRGGSQGQYF. The CDR3 coding sequence is TGCGCCAGCAGAGGGGGTTCCCAGGGGCAGTACTTC.

The chain links TRBV30 to TRBJ1-1, with 7 nucleotides matching TRBD1. Germline assignment: CDR1 GTSNPN and CDR2 SVGIG (reference sequence). The V and J ends lost 4 bases and 11 bases, in that order; junction bases with no gene match: 16. The CDR3 consists of 14 residues. In DNA form, the CDR3 reads TGTGCCTGGAACAGGGGACAAACTGAAGGGAAGGCTTTCTTT. Amino acids: CAWNRGQTEGKAFF.

The V gene is TRBV6-5, the J gene TRBJ1-1; D is unresolved. This CDR3 has 11 residues. The germline V and J ends were trimmed by 7 bases and 5 bases, with 8 bases remaining between them. Germline lookup yields CDR1 MNHEY and CDR2 SVGAGI. The CDR3 is CASNAGTEAFF. The CDR3 coding sequence is TGTGCCAGCAACGCGGGAACTGAAGCTTTCTTT.

This clone appeared once. V and J are TRBV11-2 and TRBJ2-5; possible D gene TRBD2, 5 bases. The length of the CDR3 is 14 residues. From germline, CDR1 is SGHAT and CDR2 FQNNGV. V lost 2 bases, J lost 2 bases, and 9 bases lay in between. Here the CDR3 DNA reads TGTGCCAGCAGCTTACACGGGATACAAGAGACCCAGTACTTC. Amino acid sequence: CASSLHGIQETQYF. Complete variable domain (other parts from reference TRBV11-2 and TRBJ2-5): EAGVAQSPRYKIIEKRQSVAFWCNPISGHATLYWYQQILGQGPKLLIQFQNNGVVDDSQLPKDRFSAERLKGVDSTLKIQPAKLEDSAVYLCASSLHGIQETQYFGPGTRLLVL.

The J gene is TRBJ1-2, the V gene TRBV4-2; no reliable D call. The V end lost 0 bases, the J end lost 4 bases, and 9 bases lay between the germline ends. Germline V gene data show CDR1 as LGHNA and CDR2 as YNFKEQ. This CDR3 is 14 amino acids long. The chain's CDR3 is CASSQDLPSYGYTF. The CDR3 nucleotides read TGTGCCAGCAGCCAAGATCTCCCCAGCTATGGCTACACCTTC.

The chain joins TRBV27 to TRBJ2-5; 8 nucleotides agree with TRBD2. Per germline, CDR1 MNHEY and CDR2 SMNVEV (reference sequence). The V and J ends lost 4 bases and 4 bases, in that order; junction bases with no gene match: 5. There are 14 residues in the CDR3. CDR3 sequence reads: CASSSGLVRETQYF. CDR3 sequence (DNA): TGTGCCAGCAGTTCGGGACTAGTGAGAGAGACCCAGTACTTC.

The rearrangement uses TRBV13 and TRBJ1-1, with TRBD1 matching 9 bases. The CDR3 runs to 13 residues. From germline, CDR1 is PRHDT and CDR2 FYEKMQ (reference sequence). After removal of 6 bases from V and 5 bases from J, the junction contained 4 bases not matched to a gene. CDR3 loop: CASRLDRGTEAFF. In DNA, the CDR3 is TGTGCCAGCAGACTGGACAGGGGAACTGAAGCTTTCTTT.

This clone was detected once. The chain links TRBV4-3 to TRBJ2-4, with D possibly matching TRBD1 (7 bases). The V gene's germline CDR1 is LGHNA and CDR2 YSLEER. Deletions cut 1 base from V and 0 bases from J, with 25 bases between. The CDR3 runs 21 residues. CDR3 nucleotides: TGCGCCAGCAGCCAAGGGGAGGCTACTGGGAACAGGGGTTTAGCCAAAAACATTCAGTACTTC. This codes for CASSQGEATGNRGLAKNIQYF.

The chain is built from TRBV2 and TRBJ2-5, with 9 bases that match TRBD1. CDR1 is SNHLY, CDR2 FYNNEI, per germline. Trimming took 10 bases from V and 2 from J; bases not matched to a gene: 5. There are 13 residues in the CDR3. CDR3 DNA sequence: TGTGCCACCAGACAGGGGGGGCAAGAGACCCAGTACTTC. Its translation is CATRQGGQETQYF.